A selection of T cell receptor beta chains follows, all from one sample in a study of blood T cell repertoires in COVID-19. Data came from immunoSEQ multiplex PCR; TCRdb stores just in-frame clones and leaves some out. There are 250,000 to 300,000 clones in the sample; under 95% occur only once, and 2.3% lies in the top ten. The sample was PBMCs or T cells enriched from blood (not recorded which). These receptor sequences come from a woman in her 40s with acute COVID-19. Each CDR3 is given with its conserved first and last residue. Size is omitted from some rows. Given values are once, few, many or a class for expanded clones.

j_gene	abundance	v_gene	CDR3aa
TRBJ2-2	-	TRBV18	CASSPMAGANTGELFF
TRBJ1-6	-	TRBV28	CASSSILGQGRNSPLHF
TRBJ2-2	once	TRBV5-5	CASSLPGGAAGELFF
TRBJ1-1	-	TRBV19	CASSMQGVPNTEAFF
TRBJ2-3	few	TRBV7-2	CASRLAGTGVRTDTQYF
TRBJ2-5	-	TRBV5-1	CASREVAGPPVYF
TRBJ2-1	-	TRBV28	CASQETGGPSEQFF
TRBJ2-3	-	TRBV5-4	CASSQGSSTDTQYF
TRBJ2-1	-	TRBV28	CASTASGEQFF
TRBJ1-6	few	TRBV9	CASSVAGQDNSPLHF
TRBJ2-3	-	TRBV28	CASSFDRVSTDTQYF
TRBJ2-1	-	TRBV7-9	CASSPPSSGSYNEQFF
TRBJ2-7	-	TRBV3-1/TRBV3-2	CASSQGAAGEQYF
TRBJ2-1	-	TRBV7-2	CATQDRGGSYNEQFF
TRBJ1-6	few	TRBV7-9	CASSLGQGFYNSPLHF
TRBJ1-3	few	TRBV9	CASSAGLSGNTIYF
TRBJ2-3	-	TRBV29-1	CSVDSGGTDTQYF
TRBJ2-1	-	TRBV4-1	CASSLQGLEFSYNEQFF
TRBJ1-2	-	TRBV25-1	CASRQQGSGYTF
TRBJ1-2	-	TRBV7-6	CASSLRGNYGYTF
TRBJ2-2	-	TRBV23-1	CASSKNTGELFF
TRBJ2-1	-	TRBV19	CASSPSAGTSSINYNEQFF
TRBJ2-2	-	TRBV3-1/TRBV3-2	CASSYGTGRTGELFF
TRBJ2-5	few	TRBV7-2	CASSLDRQWTQYF
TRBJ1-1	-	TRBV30	CAWSVLRGTEAFF
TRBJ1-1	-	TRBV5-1	CASSLDGLEAFF
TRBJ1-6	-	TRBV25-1	CASSARDRYNSPLHF
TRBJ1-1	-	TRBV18	CASSPQGQLNTEAFF
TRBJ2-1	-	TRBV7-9	CASSGTSGRASSYNEQFF
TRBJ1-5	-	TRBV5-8	CASSLRGYSNQPQHF
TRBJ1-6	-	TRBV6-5	CASRTGVGNSPLHF
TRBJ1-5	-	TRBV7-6	CASSLDRGKNQPQHF
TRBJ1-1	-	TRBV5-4	CASSLDTGGAGGTEAFF
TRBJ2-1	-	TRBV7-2	CASSLVGGGTYNEQFF
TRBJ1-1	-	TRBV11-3	CASSHRQNTEAFF
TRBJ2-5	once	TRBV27	CASGRYGLAGGESKETQYF
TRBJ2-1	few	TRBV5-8	CASSRAGLYNEQFF
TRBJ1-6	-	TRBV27	CASRPHTGTPNSPLHF
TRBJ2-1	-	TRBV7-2	CASSLGGGGKRVQFF
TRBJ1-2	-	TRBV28	CASTIRGTQALGYTF
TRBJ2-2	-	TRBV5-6	CASSRPGDRTGELFF
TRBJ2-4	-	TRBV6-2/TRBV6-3	CASSYGPGGASTGATKNIQYF
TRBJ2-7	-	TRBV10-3	CAIGGNNEQYF
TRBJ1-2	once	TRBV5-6	CASSLVSAGYGYTF
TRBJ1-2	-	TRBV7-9	CASSGTSNYGYTF
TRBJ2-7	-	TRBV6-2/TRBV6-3	CASSRPGQAKYEQYF
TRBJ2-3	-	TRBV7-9	CASSRTEGPTDTQYF
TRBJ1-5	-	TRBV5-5	CASSLGAVAYSNQPQHF
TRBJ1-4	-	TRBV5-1	CASSPGTGAFNEKLFF
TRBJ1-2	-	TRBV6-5	CASRPRTGLYGYTF
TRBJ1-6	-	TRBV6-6	CASSTTGNVTPLHF
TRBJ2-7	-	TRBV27	CASSLASPAGGKDEQYF
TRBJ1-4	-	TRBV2	CASSTTGTGRGKLFF
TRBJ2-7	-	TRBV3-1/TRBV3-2	CASSQERLGGVEQYF
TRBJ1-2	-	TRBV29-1	CSVEPVGQGPYGYTF
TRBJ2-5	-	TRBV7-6	CASSSTGAETQYF
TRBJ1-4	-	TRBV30	CAWNRENEKLFF
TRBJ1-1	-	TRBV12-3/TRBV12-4	CASSLWDQGTAFF
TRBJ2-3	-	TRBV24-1	CATGSLVAPDTQYF